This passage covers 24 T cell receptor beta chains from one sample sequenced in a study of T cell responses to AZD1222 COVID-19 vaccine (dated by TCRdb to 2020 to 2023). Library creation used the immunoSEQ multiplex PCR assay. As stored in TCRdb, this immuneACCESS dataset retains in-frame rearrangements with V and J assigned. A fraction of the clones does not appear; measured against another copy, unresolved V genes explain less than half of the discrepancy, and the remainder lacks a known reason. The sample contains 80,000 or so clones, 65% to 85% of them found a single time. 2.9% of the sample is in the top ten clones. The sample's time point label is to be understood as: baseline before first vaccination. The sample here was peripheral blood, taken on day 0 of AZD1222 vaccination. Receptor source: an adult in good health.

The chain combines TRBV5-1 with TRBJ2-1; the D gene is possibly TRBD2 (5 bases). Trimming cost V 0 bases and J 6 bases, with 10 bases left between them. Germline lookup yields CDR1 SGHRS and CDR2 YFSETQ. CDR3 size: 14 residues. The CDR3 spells CASSLAGVPNEQFF. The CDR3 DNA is TGCGCCAGCAGCTTGGCCGGGGTCCCCAATGAGCAGTTCTTC. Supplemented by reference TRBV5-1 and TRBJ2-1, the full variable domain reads KAGVTQTPRYLIKTRGQQVTLSCSPISGHRSVSWYQQTPGQGLQFLFEYFSETQRNKGNFPGRFSGRQFSNSRSEMNVSTLELGDSALYLCASSLAGVPNEQFFGPGTRLTVL.

The CDR3 reads CSVMDSAFGTEAFF. In DNA, the CDR3 is TGCAGCGTGATGGACAGCGCGTTTGGGACTGAAGCTTTCTTT. The chain employs TRBV29-1 and TRBJ1-1; a possible D gene is TRBD1 (6 bases). Germline V gene sequence: CDR1 SQVTM, CDR2 ANQGSEA. CDR3 length equals 14 residues. V was shortened by 6 bases and J by 5 bases, with 19 bases between the two germline ends.

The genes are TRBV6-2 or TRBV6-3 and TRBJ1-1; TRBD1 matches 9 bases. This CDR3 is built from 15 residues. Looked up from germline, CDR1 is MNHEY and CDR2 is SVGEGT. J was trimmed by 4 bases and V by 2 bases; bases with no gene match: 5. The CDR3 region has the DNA TGTGCCAGCAGTTACGGGACAGGGAAACTCACTGAAGCTTTCTTT. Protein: CASSYGTGKLTEAFF.

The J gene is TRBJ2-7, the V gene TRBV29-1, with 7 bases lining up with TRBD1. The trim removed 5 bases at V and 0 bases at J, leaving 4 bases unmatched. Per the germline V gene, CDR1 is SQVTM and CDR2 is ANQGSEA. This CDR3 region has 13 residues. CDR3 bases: TGCAGCGTTCCGGGACAGTTCTCCTACGAGCAGTACTTC. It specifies CSVPGQFSYEQYF.

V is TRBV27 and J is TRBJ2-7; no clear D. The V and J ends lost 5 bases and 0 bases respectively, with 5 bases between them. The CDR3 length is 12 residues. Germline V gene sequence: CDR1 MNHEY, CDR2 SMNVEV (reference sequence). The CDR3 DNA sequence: TGTGCCAGCAGTCAGAGCTCCTACGAGCAGTACTTC. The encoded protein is CASSQSSYEQYF.

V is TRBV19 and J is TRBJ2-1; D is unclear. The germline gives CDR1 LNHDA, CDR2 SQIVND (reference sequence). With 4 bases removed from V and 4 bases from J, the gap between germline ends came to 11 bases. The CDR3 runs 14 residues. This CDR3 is CASSTPYDYNEQFF. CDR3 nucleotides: TGTGCCAGTAGTACCCCCTACGATTACAATGAGCAGTTCTTC.

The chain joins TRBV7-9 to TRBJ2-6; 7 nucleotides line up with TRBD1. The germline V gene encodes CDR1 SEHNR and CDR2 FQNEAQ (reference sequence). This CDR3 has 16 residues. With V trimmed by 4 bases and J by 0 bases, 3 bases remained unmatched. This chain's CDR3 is CASSWDRNSGANVLTF. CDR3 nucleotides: TGTGCCAGCAGCTGGGACAGAAACTCTGGGGCCAACGTCCTGACTTTC.

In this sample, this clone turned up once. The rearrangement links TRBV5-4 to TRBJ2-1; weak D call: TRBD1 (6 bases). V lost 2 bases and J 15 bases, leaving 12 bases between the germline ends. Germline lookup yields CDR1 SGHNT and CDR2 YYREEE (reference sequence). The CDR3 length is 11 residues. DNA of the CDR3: TGTGCCAGCAGCTTACGTGGGGGCCGGTTCTTC. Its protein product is CASSLRGGRFF.

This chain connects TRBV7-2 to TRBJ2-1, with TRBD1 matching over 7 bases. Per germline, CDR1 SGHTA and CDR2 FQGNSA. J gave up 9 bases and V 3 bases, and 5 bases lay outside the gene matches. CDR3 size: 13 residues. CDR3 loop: CASSFRGGAEQFF. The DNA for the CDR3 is TGTGCCAGCAGCTTTCGAGGGGGCGCTGAGCAGTTCTTC.

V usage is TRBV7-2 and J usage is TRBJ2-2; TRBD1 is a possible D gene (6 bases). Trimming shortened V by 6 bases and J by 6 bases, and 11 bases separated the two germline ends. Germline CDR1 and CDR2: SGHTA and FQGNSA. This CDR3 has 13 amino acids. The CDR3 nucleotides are TGTGCCAGCAGTCCAGGGGTCCCCGGGGAGCTGTTTTTT. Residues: CASSPGVPGELFF.

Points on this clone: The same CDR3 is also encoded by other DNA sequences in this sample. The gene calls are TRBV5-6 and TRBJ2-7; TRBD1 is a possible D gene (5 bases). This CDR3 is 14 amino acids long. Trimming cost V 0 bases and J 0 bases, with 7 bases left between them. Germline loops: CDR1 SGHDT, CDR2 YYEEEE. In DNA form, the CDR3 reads TGTGCCAGCAGCTTGGGACAGAGCTCCTACGAGCAGTACTTC. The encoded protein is CASSLGQSSYEQYF.

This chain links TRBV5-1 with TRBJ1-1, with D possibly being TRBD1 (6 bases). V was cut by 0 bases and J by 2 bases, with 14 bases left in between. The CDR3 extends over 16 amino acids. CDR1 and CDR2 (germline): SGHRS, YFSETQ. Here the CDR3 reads CASSLAPTGQNTEAFF. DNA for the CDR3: TGCGCCAGCAGCTTGGCTCCAACGGGACAAAACACTGAAGCTTTCTTT.

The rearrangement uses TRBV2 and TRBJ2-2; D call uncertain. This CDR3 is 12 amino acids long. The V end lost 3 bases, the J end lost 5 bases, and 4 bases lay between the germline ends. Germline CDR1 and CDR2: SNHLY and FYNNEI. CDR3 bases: TGTGCCAGCAGTGACCTAACCGGGGAGCTGTTTTTT. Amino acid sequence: CASSDLTGELFF.

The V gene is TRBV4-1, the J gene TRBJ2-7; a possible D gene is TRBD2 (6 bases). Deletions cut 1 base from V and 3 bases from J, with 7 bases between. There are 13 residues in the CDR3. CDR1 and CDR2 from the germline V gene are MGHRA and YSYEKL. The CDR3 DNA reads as TGCGCCAGCAGCCAAGCCGGGAGCTACGAGCAGTACTTC. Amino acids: CASSQAGSYEQYF.

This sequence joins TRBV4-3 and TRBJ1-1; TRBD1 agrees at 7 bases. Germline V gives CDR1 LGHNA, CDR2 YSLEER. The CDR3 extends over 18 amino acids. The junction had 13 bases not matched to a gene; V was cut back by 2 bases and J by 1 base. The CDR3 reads CASSQSSTGTDANTEAFF. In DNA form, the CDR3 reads TGCGCCAGCAGCCAATCATCGACAGGGACCGATGCGAACACTGAAGCTTTCTTT.

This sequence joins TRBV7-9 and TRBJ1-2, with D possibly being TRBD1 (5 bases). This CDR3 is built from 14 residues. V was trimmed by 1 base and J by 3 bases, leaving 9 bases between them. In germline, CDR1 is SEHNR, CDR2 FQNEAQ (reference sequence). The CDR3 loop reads CASSLVDSYYGYTF. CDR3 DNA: TGTGCCAGCAGCTTAGTCGACAGCTACTATGGCTACACCTTC.

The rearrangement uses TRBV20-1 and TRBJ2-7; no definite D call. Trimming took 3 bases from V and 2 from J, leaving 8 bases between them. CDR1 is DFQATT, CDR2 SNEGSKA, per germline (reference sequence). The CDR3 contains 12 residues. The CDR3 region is CSASRVPYEQYF. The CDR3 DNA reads TGCAGTGCTAGTAGAGTTCCCTACGAGCAGTACTTC.

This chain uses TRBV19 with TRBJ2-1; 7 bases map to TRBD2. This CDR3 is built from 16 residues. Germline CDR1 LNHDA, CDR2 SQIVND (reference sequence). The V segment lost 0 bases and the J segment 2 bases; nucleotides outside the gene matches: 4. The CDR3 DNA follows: TGTGCCAGTAGTATAGAATCTAGCGGCACCTACAATGAGCAGTTCTTC. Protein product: CASSIESSGTYNEQFF.

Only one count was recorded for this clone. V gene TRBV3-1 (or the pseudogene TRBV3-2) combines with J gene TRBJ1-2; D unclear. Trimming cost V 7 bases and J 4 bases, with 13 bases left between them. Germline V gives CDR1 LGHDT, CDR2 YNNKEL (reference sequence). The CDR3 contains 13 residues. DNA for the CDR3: TGTGCCAGCACCAGAGGAAGGGTCTATGGCTACACCTTC. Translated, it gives CASTRGRVYGYTF.

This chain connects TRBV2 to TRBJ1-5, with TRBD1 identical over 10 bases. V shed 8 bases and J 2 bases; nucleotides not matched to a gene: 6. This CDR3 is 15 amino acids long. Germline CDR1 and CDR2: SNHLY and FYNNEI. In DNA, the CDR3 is TGTGCCAGCGGAACCGGGACAGGGGGCAATCAGCCCCAGCATTTT. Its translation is CASGTGTGGNQPQHF.

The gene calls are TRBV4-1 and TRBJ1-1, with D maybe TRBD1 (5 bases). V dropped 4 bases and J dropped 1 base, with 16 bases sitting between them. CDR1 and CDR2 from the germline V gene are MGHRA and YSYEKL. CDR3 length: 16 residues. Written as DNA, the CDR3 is TGCGCCAGCAGCCGGGAACAGGTATTGAAGAACACTGAAGCTTTCTTT. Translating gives CASSREQVLKNTEAFF.

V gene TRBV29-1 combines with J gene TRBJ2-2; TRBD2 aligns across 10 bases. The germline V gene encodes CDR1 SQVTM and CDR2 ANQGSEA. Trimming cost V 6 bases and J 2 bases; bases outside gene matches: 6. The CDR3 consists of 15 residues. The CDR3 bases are TGCAGCGTGGTAGGACTAGCGGAAAACACCGGGGAGCTGTTTTTT. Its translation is CSVVGLAENTGELFF.

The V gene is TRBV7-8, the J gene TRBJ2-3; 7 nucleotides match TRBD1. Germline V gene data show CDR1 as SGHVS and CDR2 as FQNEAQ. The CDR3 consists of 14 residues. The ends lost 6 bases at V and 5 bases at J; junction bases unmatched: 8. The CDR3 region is CASRARGHRDTQYF. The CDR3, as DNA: TGTGCCAGCAGAGCGAGGGGGCATCGAGATACGCAGTATTTT.

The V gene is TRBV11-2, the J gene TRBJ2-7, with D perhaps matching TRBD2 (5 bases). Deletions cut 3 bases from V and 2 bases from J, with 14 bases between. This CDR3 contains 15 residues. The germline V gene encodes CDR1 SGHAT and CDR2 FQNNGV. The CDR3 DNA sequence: TGTGCCAGCAGCTTGGGCCGGGGAGCCCCCTACGAGCAGTACTTC. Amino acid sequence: CASSLGRGAPYEQYF.